The 31 T cell receptor beta chains reported below all come from one sample, sequenced in a study of CD8+ T cells in alopecia areata. Sequencing relied on a cDNA template that was reverse transcribed from extracted RNA. Profiled with immunoSEQ multiplex PCR; TCRdb holds only in-frame clones, not every one. The sample lists 250,000 or so clones, under 80% occurring once. Source: CD4+ T cells sorted from blood, taken at week 0. The receptor set was obtained from a human donor with alopecia areata.

V usage is TRBV2 and J usage is TRBJ1-5; D might be TRBD1 (5 bases). This CDR3 contains 14 residues. The V gene's germline CDR1 is SNHLY and CDR2 FYNNEI. V lost 3 bases and J 0 bases, leaving 6 bases between the germline ends. As DNA, the CDR3 is TGTGCCAGCAGTGACGGACATAGCAATCAGCCCCAGCATTTT. Translation gives CASSDGHSNQPQHF.

This clone has a single count. V gene TRBV6-5 combines with J gene TRBJ2-7; perhaps TRBD1 as D (6 bases). The CDR3 covers 13 residues. Looked up from germline, CDR1 is MNHEY and CDR2 is SVGAGI. Trimming took 5 bases from V and 2 from J, leaving 10 bases between them. This CDR3 is CASSPQGPYEQYF. The CDR3 DNA is TGTGCCAGCAGTCCACAGGGCCCCTACGAGCAGTACTTC.

This clone was detected a few times. The chain carries TRBV29-1 and TRBJ2-7, with D possibly matching TRBD1 (6 bases). The CDR3 totals 13 residues. V lost 5 bases to trimming and J lost 1 base, with 12 bases between them. The V gene's germline CDR1 is SQVTM and CDR2 ANQGSEA. The CDR3 reads CSVIWTASYEQYF. The CDR3 DNA is TGCAGCGTTATCTGGACAGCTTCCTACGAGCAGTACTTC.

The chain employs TRBV5-1 and TRBJ1-6; 7 bases map to TRBD1. This CDR3 is 16 amino acids long. Trimming cost V 1 base and J 6 bases; bases outside gene matches: 7. Germline lookup yields CDR1 SGHRS and CDR2 YFSETQ. The CDR3 region is CASSLTPPGGNSPLHF. Here the CDR3 DNA reads TGCGCCAGCAGCTTGACCCCGCCAGGGGGTAATTCACCCCTCCACTTT.

The chain has TRBV30 and TRBJ1-5; D may be TRBD1 (5 bases). The CDR3 is 13 amino acids. Trimming removed 1 base from V and 4 bases from J, with 8 bases in between. From germline, CDR1 is GTSNPN and CDR2 SVGIG (reference sequence). Here the CDR3 DNA reads TGTGCCTGGAGTGGACAGTGGAATCAGCCCCAGCATTTT. As protein: CAWSGQWNQPQHF.

This chain uses TRBV4-1 with TRBJ2-3; TRBD1 matches at 9 bases. Germline assignment: CDR1 MGHRA and CDR2 YSYEKL. After removal of 4 bases from V and 3 bases from J, the junction contained 2 bases not matched to a gene. This CDR3 is 14 amino acids long. CDR3 residues: CASSPDRGTDTQYF. CDR3 bases: TGCGCCAGCAGCCCCGACAGGGGGACAGATACGCAGTATTTT.

This clone showed up just a few times. This sequence joins TRBV5-1 and TRBJ2-1; 8 nucleotides match TRBD2. Trimming took 5 bases from V and 9 from J; bases not matched to a gene: 10. The CDR3 extends over 14 amino acids. Germline V gene sequence: CDR1 SGHRS, CDR2 YFSETQ. The CDR3 DNA reads as TGCGCCAGCAGATCTCCGGGCGGGGGGACTGAGCAGTTCTTC. This gives the protein CASRSPGGGTEQFF. Complete variable domain (other parts from reference TRBV5-1 and TRBJ2-1): KAGVTQTPRYLIKTRGQQVTLSCSPISGHRSVSWYQQTPGQGLQFLFEYFSETQRNKGNFPGRFSGRQFSNSRSEMNVSTLELGDSALYLCASRSPGGGTEQFFGPGTRLTVL.

The DNA of the CDR3 is TGTGCCAGTAACCGTCGGGACTACAATGAGCAGTTCTTC. It codes for CASNRRDYNEQFF. This chain joins TRBV6-6 and TRBJ2-1; TRBD2 might be the D (5 bases). This CDR3 is 13 amino acids long. The germline V gene has CDR1 MNHNY and CDR2 SVGAGI (reference sequence). With 9 bases removed from V and 3 bases from J, the gap between germline ends came to 12 bases.

This clone was found once. The chain is built from TRBV6-5 and TRBJ1-1; 8 nucleotides align to TRBD1. This CDR3 spans 16 amino acids. Germline assignment: CDR1 MNHEY and CDR2 SVGAGI. J lost 1 base, V lost 2 bases, and 6 bases had no gene match. The CDR3 region is CASSYGWTGSNTEAFF. The CDR3 DNA sequence: TGTGCCAGCAGTTACGGGTGGACAGGGTCGAACACTGAAGCTTTCTTT.

A single count supports this clone. The chain combines TRBV30 with TRBJ2-1; 8 nucleotides line up with TRBD2. Trimming cost V 8 bases and J 3 bases; bases outside gene matches: 6. The CDR3 is 13 amino acids. Germline CDR1 reads GTSNPN; CDR2 reads SVGIG (reference sequence). The CDR3 spells CARSGGYYNEQFF. As DNA, the CDR3 is TGTGCCCGAAGCGGGGGCTACTACAATGAGCAGTTCTTC.

The V and J genes are TRBV9 and TRBJ2-5, with no clear D. The CDR3 length is 13 residues. V was trimmed by 0 bases and J by 4 bases, leaving 7 bases between them. Germline V gene sequence: CDR1 SGDLS, CDR2 YYNGEE. This chain's CDR3 is CASSVDVGETQYF. The DNA for the CDR3 is TGTGCCAGCAGCGTAGACGTCGGAGAGACCCAGTACTTC.

This clone was detected a few times. This chain links TRBV27 with TRBJ1-2; a weak D match, TRBD1 (5 bases). Per the germline V gene, CDR1 is MNHEY and CDR2 is SMNVEV (reference sequence). Deletions cut 2 bases from V and 5 bases from J, with 18 bases between. The CDR3 has 16 amino acids. CDR3 loop: CASSLRTGALQYGYTF. DNA of the CDR3: TGTGCCAGCAGTTTAAGGACCGGGGCGTTACAGTATGGCTACACCTTC.

The chain recombines TRBV30 with TRBJ1-2; D is possibly TRBD1 (5 bases). Germline values: CDR1 GTSNPN, CDR2 SVGIG (reference sequence). The ends were cut back, 5 bases at V and 8 bases at J, with 21 bases in the middle. The CDR3 loop spans 14 amino acids. In DNA, the CDR3 is TGTGCCTGGGGCCGCGCAGGGAAAGGCAGAGGCTACACCTTC. Translating it yields CAWGRAGKGRGYTF.

CDR3 region: CATSGQHNQPQHF. DNA for the CDR3: TGTGCCACCAGCGGACAGCACAATCAGCCCCAGCATTTT. The chain recombines TRBV15 with TRBJ1-5, with a possible D match to TRBD1 (6 bases). CDR1 LNHNV and CDR2 YYDKDF come from the germline V gene (reference sequence). The CDR3 has 13 residues. The germline V and J ends were trimmed by 5 bases and 3 bases, with 8 bases remaining between them.

The chain links TRBV4-2 to TRBJ2-5; 8 bases fit TRBD2. V shed 1 base and J 1 base; nucleotides not matched to a gene: 5. Germline CDR1 is LGHNA and CDR2 is YNFKEQ. This CDR3 has 16 amino acids. The CDR3 here is CASSQATGGVQETQYF. In DNA form, the CDR3 reads TGTGCCAGCAGCCAAGCTACCGGGGGGGTCCAAGAGACCCAGTACTTC.

The chain uses TRBV7-8 and TRBJ2-4; 7 positions agree with TRBD1. V trimming: 4 bases; J trimming: 0 bases; junction bases outside the gene matches: 3. This CDR3 has 15 amino acids. CDR1 and CDR2 from the germline V gene are SGHVS and FQNEAQ. The CDR3 is CASSWGTVAKNIQYF. CDR3 sequence (DNA): TGTGCCAGCAGCTGGGGGACAGTAGCCAAAAACATTCAGTACTTC.

This clone has a handful of counts. The chain links TRBV4-3 to TRBJ1-6, with D tentatively TRBD1 (5 bases). This CDR3 has 14 residues. Germline V gives CDR1 LGHNA, CDR2 YSLEER. Between the trimmed V and J ends, which lost 0 bases and 6 bases, there was a span of 6 bases. The CDR3 sequence: CASSQDGGNSPLHF. The CDR3 nucleotides read TGCGCCAGCAGCCAAGATGGGGGTAATTCACCCCTCCACTTT.

This clone was seen a handful of times. The chain joins TRBV29-1 to TRBJ2-5; tentative D call: TRBD2 (6 bases). The CDR3 runs 12 residues. Germline loops: CDR1 SQVTM, CDR2 ANQGSEA. Deletions cut 6 bases from V and 2 bases from J, with 10 bases between. The CDR3 sequence is CSVTAGQETQYF. The CDR3, as DNA: TGCAGCGTCACGGCGGGACAAGAGACCCAGTACTTC.

The chain employs TRBV30 and TRBJ1-6; weak D call: TRBD1 (5 bases). The CDR3 is 14 residues long. V lost 4 bases to trimming and J lost 10 bases, with 17 bases between them. Per germline, CDR1 GTSNPN and CDR2 SVGIG (reference sequence). This CDR3 is CAWKTGTESSPLHF. The CDR3 region has the DNA TGTGCCTGGAAAACCGGGACGGAAAGCTCACCCCTCCACTTT.

This clone was counted between two and nine times. The CDR3 loop is CASRWDRVSPLHF. The CDR3 DNA reads TGTGCCAGCAGGTGGGACAGGGTCTCACCCCTCCACTTT. The chain recombines TRBV27 with TRBJ1-6; 9 bases agree with TRBD1. Germline CDR1 MNHEY, CDR2 SMNVEV (reference sequence). The CDR3 consists of 13 residues. The junction had 4 bases not matched to a gene; V was cut back by 6 bases and J by 10 bases.

The V and J genes are TRBV30 and TRBJ2-5; a weak D match, TRBD2 (6 bases). Germline-derived CDR1 and CDR2 are GTSNPN and SVGIG (reference sequence). The V end was cut by 0 bases, the J end by 0 bases, with 14 bases between. CDR3 length equals 16 residues. CDR3 in amino acids: CAWSVLYRGYQETQYF. For the CDR3, the DNA is TGTGCCTGGAGTGTATTATATCGGGGGTACCAAGAGACCCAGTACTTC.

A few counts support this clone. The genes are TRBV29-1 and TRBJ2-2, with D tentatively TRBD1 (6 bases). This CDR3 has 11 residues. CDR1 SQVTM and CDR2 ANQGSEA come from the germline V gene. The V and J ends lost 7 bases and 7 bases respectively, with 10 bases between them. In DNA form, the CDR3 reads TGCAGCGGCTACAGGGTCGGGGAGCTGTTTTTT. Amino acids: CSGYRVGELFF.

The chain couples TRBV30 to TRBJ1-4; D call uncertain. Germline V gives CDR1 GTSNPN, CDR2 SVGIG (reference sequence). This CDR3 is built from 12 residues. The V and J ends lost 3 bases and 7 bases respectively, with 9 bases between them. DNA for the CDR3: TGTGCCTGGAGCTTCCGCGGTGAAAAACTGTTTTTT. Its translation: CAWSFRGEKLFF.

This sequence joins TRBV29-1 and TRBJ2-5; D not certain. The V gene's germline CDR1 is SQVTM and CDR2 ANQGSEA. The CDR3 spans 11 residues. Trimming stripped 8 bases from V and 5 bases from J, with 12 bases between. The CDR3, as DNA: TGCAGCTCCTACGGTGGGGAGACCCAGTACTTC. This codes for CSSYGGETQYF.

V usage is TRBV29-1 and J usage is TRBJ1-2; 9 nucleotides match TRBD1. The V gene end was trimmed by 3 bases and the J gene end by 4 bases; junction bases not matched to a gene: 6. Germline V gene lookup returns CDR1 SQVTM and CDR2 ANQGSEA. CDR3 size: 14 residues. This CDR3 is CSVDVTGGIYGYTF. The CDR3 DNA follows: TGCAGCGTTGACGTTACAGGGGGCATCTATGGCTACACCTTC.

V and J are TRBV30 and TRBJ1-2; D is perhaps TRBD1 (5 bases). The CDR3 runs to 13 residues. In germline, CDR1 is GTSNPN, CDR2 SVGIG (reference sequence). The V gene lost 1 base and the J gene lost 9 bases, with 15 bases spanning the gap. The CDR3: CAWSALPGTSYTF. The CDR3 coding sequence is TGTGCCTGGAGTGCACTACCAGGGACCAGCTACACCTTC.

This clone showed up just a few times. Other DNA sequences from this sample encode an identical CDR3 as well. This chain uses TRBV5-6 with TRBJ2-3; the D is unclear. Per germline, CDR1 SGHDT and CDR2 YYEEEE. The CDR3 is 11 amino acids. V lost 2 bases and J lost 3, with 1 base in between. The CDR3 protein is CASSLTDTQYF. The CDR3 DNA sequence: TGTGCCAGCAGCTTAACAGATACGCAGTATTTT.

J is TRBJ2-7 and V is TRBV7-9; 10 bases are a match to TRBD1. With V trimmed by 5 bases and J by 1 base, 2 bases remained unmatched. Germline V gives CDR1 SEHNR, CDR2 FQNEAQ (reference sequence). This CDR3 region has 14 residues. This CDR3 reads CASSRTGGSYEQYF. Here the CDR3 DNA reads TGTGCCAGCAGCCGGACAGGGGGATCCTACGAGCAGTACTTC.

The chain links TRBV2 to TRBJ1-2; tentatively, D is TRBD1 (6 bases). V was pared by 3 bases and J by 5 bases, with 10 bases between. Germline loops: CDR1 SNHLY, CDR2 FYNNEI. The CDR3 contains 13 residues. CDR3 in DNA: TGTGCCAGCAGTGATCCGGGGGCGTATGGCTACACCTTC. Translation gives CASSDPGAYGYTF.

This chain joins TRBV2 and TRBJ1-5, with TRBD1 as a possible D gene (6 bases). The V end was cut by 1 base, the J end by 5 bases, with 12 bases between. This CDR3 is built from 15 residues. Germline loops: CDR1 SNHLY, CDR2 FYNNEI. The CDR3 DNA reads as TGTGCCAGCAGTGAAGAGGCAGGGGTTTATCAGCCCCAGCATTTT. Residues: CASSEEAGVYQPQHF.

This chain uses TRBV9 with TRBJ2-7; D perhaps matches TRBD2 (6 bases). The V gene's germline CDR1 is SGDLS and CDR2 YYNGEE. Trimming cost V 0 bases and J 3 bases, with 13 bases left between them. The CDR3 is made up of 15 amino acids. The CDR3 coding sequence is TGTGCCAGCAGCGTAGACCCCGCGCGGGACTACGAGCAGTACTTC. Its translation is CASSVDPARDYEQYF.